This TCR beta chain was recorded in a study of cytomegalovirus exposure and HLA in healthy donors. This clone came up once. 13 Jbeta primers and 60 Vbeta primers were used for the PCR. Clones were read by immunoSEQ multiplex PCR, and TCRdb kept only the in-frame ones, dropping some. Of roughly 120,000 clones listed, 70% to 80% are singletons. Germline V gene data show CDR1 as SGHAT and CDR2 as FQNNGV. Trimming left V 5 bases short and J 3 bases short, with 11 bases between. CDR3 length: 14 residues. Specimen: PBMCs. The source of this sequence is a man aged 25 to 40 in good health and CMV-seropositive. This chain links TRBV11-2 with TRBJ1-5; a possible D gene is TRBD1 (6 bases). CDR3 sequence reads: CASSPTGINQPQHF. CDR3 DNA: TGTGCCAGCAGCCCCACAGGGATCAATCAGCCCCAGCATTTT.